One and the same sample provided the 10 T cell receptor beta chains below, sequenced in a study of blood T cells in healthy people across ages. For the second PCR, which ran for about 6 to 11 cycles, a sample-barcoded 5' primer and a J-beta primer mix were used. TCRdb reprocessed the 5' RACE reads via MiXCR and lists one record per CDR3 protein. The sample records hundreds of thousands of distinct CDR3 sequences, approximately 31% being singletons. Material: blood. The receptors come from an elderly woman in good health.

With respect to this clonotype: The germline gene is not matched at one end of the junction; a read error may be the cause. V gene TRBV29-1 combines with J gene TRBJ2-7; tentatively, D is TRBD1 or TRBD2 (5 bases each). Germline values: CDR1 SQVTM, CDR2 ANQGSEA. This CDR3 region has 13 residues. The CDR3 protein is CSVEGAGGNEQYF. CDR3 nucleotide sequence: TGTAGCGTTGAAGGGGCAGGTGGTAATGAGCAGTACTTC.

This clonotype was detected ten times or more. The rearrangement links TRBV4-2 to TRBJ1-2, with 7 positions matching TRBD1. The germline V gene encodes CDR1 LGHNA and CDR2 YNFKEQ. CDR3 length: 14 amino acids. Trimming at V came to 0 bases and at J to 4 bases, leaving 2 bases not matched to a gene. CDR3 in amino acids: CASSQEEGAYGYTF. The CDR3 coding sequence is TGTGCCAGCAGCCAAGAGGAGGGGGCCTATGGCTACACCTTC.

This clonotype was found many times. The chain recombines TRBV7-2 with TRBJ2-1, with D possibly TRBD2 on 7 matching bases. CDR3 length: 18 amino acids. V was pared by 4 bases and J by 0 bases, with 19 bases between. The germline V gene encodes CDR1 SGHTA and CDR2 FQGNSA. The CDR3 nucleotides read TGTGCCAGCAGCTCCTCGGGGGGCGGCCTGGGCTCCTACAATGAGCAGTTCTTC. Translation: CASSSSGGGLGSYNEQFF.

This clonotype was seen a handful of times. The chain is built from TRBV6-6 and TRBJ1-5; 7 bases match TRBD1. Germline V gene data show CDR1 as MNHNY and CDR2 as SVGAGI (reference sequence). V was pared by 6 bases and J by 0 bases, with 5 bases of the junction left unmatched. This CDR3 comprises 15 residues. CDR3 coding DNA: TGTGCCAGCAGCACGACAGGGACTAGCAATCAGCCCCAGCATTTT. This translates into CASSTTGTSNQPQHF.

In its sample, this clonotype was seen many times. V gene TRBV6-5 combines with J gene TRBJ1-5; a possible D gene is TRBD1 (5 bases). The CDR3 covers 12 residues. The germline CDR1 and CDR2 sequences are MNHEY and SVGAGI. V shed 5 bases and J shed 4 bases, with 6 bases lying between them. The CDR3 is CASSRGNQPQHF. DNA for the CDR3: TGTGCCAGCAGTCGGGGGAATCAGCCCCAGCATTTT.

This chain uses TRBV4-3 with TRBJ2-3; 14 nucleotides align to TRBD2. V lost 5 bases to trimming and J lost 7 bases; unmatched junction nucleotides: 8. The CDR3 is 16 residues long. CDR1 and CDR2 (germline): LGHNA, YSLEER. The CDR3 sequence: CASSNPGLAGVNTQYF. CDR3 DNA: TGCGCCAGCAGCAACCCGGGACTAGCGGGAGTTAATACGCAGTATTTT.

This sequence joins TRBV6-4 and TRBJ2-1, with D possibly TRBD2 on 5 matching bases. With 6 bases removed from V and 12 bases from J, the gap between germline ends came to 18 bases. Germline V CDR1 and CDR2: MRHNA, SNTAGT. There are 13 residues in the CDR3. The CDR3 protein is CASSPRRFDGQFF. The CDR3 DNA follows: TGTGCCAGCAGCCCTCGGAGGTTCGATGGGCAGTTCTTC.

This clonotype was found many times. The V call is TRBV6-2 or TRBV6-3, the J call TRBJ2-5; 8 bases line up with TRBD2. The germline V gene has CDR1 MNHEY and CDR2 SVGEGT. The CDR3 spans 13 residues. The trim removed 6 bases at V and 1 base at J, leaving 1 base unmatched. The chain's CDR3 is CASRRGAQETQYF. The CDR3 region has the DNA TGTGCCAGCAGGCGGGGGGCCCAAGAGACCCAGTACTTC.

The rearrangement joins TRBV20-1 to TRBJ1-2, with unresolved D. Per germline, CDR1 DFQATT and CDR2 SNEGSKA (reference sequence). V was cut by 7 bases and J by 2 bases, with 11 bases left in between. The CDR3 is made up of 12 amino acids. CDR3 loop: CSGQNRNYGYTF. The CDR3 DNA reads TGCAGTGGGCAGAATCGGAACTATGGCTACACCTTC.

This clonotype was detected only once. The chain is built from TRBV7-9 and TRBJ1-3; D not certain. CDR3 size: 14 residues. V dropped 1 base and J dropped 0 bases, with 4 bases sitting between them. Germline V gene sequence: CDR1 SEHNR, CDR2 FQNEAQ (reference sequence). CDR3 amino acids: CASSLDSSGNTIYF. The CDR3 coding sequence is TGTGCCAGCAGCTTAGACAGCTCTGGAAACACCATATATTTT.